These 17 T cell receptor beta chains originate from one sample sequenced in a study of blood T cell repertoires in COVID-19. Only in-frame clones appear in the TCRdb table, and some are missing; sequencing was by immunoSEQ multiplex PCR. The table lists 15,000 to 20,000 clones, roughly 85% of them singletons. Sequenced input: peripheral blood. These receptors were obtained from a man older than 75 with acute or convalescent COVID-19.

This chain joins TRBV3-1 (or the pseudogene TRBV3-2) and TRBJ1-2, with a tentative D call TRBD1 (5 bases). The CDR3 covers 11 residues. Germline assignment: CDR1 LGHDT and CDR2 YNNKEL (reference sequence). Trimming stripped 3 bases from V and 7 bases from J, with 6 bases between. The CDR3 nucleotides read TGTGCCAGCAGCCAGCAGGGTGGCTACACCTTC. The encoded protein is CASSQQGGYTF.

This clone was recorded only once. V is TRBV29-1 and J is TRBJ1-3; D is possibly TRBD1 (5 bases). Trimming removed 4 bases at V and 1 base at J, with 8 bases between. Germline values: CDR1 SQVTM, CDR2 ANQGSEA. The length of the CDR3 is 13 residues. The CDR3 DNA reads as TGCAGCGTTGTGGGGGGGTCTGGAAACACCATATATTTT. It is translated as CSVVGGSGNTIYF.

The chain has TRBV3-1 (or the pseudogene TRBV3-2) and TRBJ1-6; 8 bases fit TRBD1. CDR1 and CDR2 from the germline V gene are LGHDT and YNNKEL (reference sequence). The J segment lost 8 bases and the V segment lost 3 bases, leaving 12 bases of the junction unmatched. The CDR3 loop spans 17 amino acids. CDR3 in DNA: TGTGCCAGCAGCCAGCTTGGGACAGGACGAAGAGATTCACCCCTCCACTTT. As protein: CASSQLGTGRRDSPLHF.

The chain has TRBV4-3 and TRBJ2-1; 7 bases are shared with TRBD2. The CDR3 is 17 amino acids. Unmatched junction bases numbered 7, after V lost 1 base and J lost 1 base. CDR1 and CDR2 from the germline V gene are LGHNA and YSLEER. CDR3 bases: TGCGCCAGCAGCCAAGGGGGGGGTAGAGGGTCCTACAATGAGCAGTTCTTC. Translation: CASSQGGGRGSYNEQFF.

This clone came up a few times. The J gene is TRBJ2-7, the V gene TRBV6-2 or TRBV6-3, with 9 bases aligning to TRBD1. This CDR3 contains 16 residues. The V and J ends lost 2 bases and 4 bases, in that order; junction bases with no gene match: 9. From germline, CDR1 is MNHEY and CDR2 SVGEGT. The DNA for the CDR3 is TGTGCCAGCAGTTACGCCTCCGGGACAGGGTTTTACGAGCAGTACTTC. Its protein product is CASSYASGTGFYEQYF.

V and J are TRBV4-3 and TRBJ1-6; D unclear. The CDR3 sequence is 14 residues long. The V gene lost 0 bases and the J gene lost 19 bases, with 19 bases spanning the gap. Germline V CDR1 and CDR2: LGHNA, YSLEER. Here the CDR3 DNA reads TGCGCCAGCAGCCAAGACTATAGGAGGGCCGGGATTCACTTT. Translated: CASSQDYRRAGIHF.

This sequence joins TRBV3-1 (or the pseudogene TRBV3-2) and TRBJ2-7; 9 nucleotides match TRBD1. This CDR3 spans 15 amino acids. The germline CDR1 and CDR2 sequences are LGHDT and YNNKEL (reference sequence). The V and J ends lost 1 base and 3 bases, in that order; junction bases with no gene match: 4. The CDR3 region has the DNA TGTGCCAGCAGCCAAGTCGGGACAGGGTTCTACGAGCAGTACTTC. It encodes CASSQVGTGFYEQYF.

The chain links TRBV7-2 to TRBJ1-2; D remains ambiguous. V lost 0 bases and J lost 4, with 3 bases in between. This CDR3 is built from 12 residues. Germline loops: CDR1 SGHTA, CDR2 FQGNSA. This chain's CDR3 is CASSLASYGYTF. The CDR3 bases are TGTGCCAGCAGCTTAGCGAGCTATGGCTACACCTTC. The full variable domain, in which reference TRBV7-2 and TRBJ1-2 provide the parts outside the CDR3, is GAGVSQSPSNKVTEKGKDVELRCDPISGHTALYWYRQSLGQGLEFLIYFQGNSAPDKSGLPSDRFSAERTGGSVSTLTIQRTQQEDSAVYLCASSLASYGYTFGSGTRLTVV.

V usage is TRBV18 and J usage is TRBJ2-5; a weak D match, TRBD2 (5 bases). Germline loops: CDR1 KGHSH, CDR2 LQKENI. CDR3 length: 14 residues. The V gene lost 0 bases and the J gene lost 2 bases, with 7 bases spanning the gap. As DNA, the CDR3 is TGTGCCAGCTCACCACCGGGGAGTCAAGAGACCCAGTACTTC. Its protein is CASSPPGSQETQYF.

The chain is built from TRBV5-1 and TRBJ2-7; no firm D call. In germline, CDR1 is SGHRS, CDR2 YFSETQ. The V gene lost 0 bases and the J gene lost 3 bases, with 7 bases spanning the gap. The CDR3 has 13 residues. The CDR3 loop reads CASSLEPDYEQYF. The CDR3, as DNA: TGCGCCAGCAGCTTGGAGCCCGACTACGAGCAGTACTTC. Looking up the rest from reference TRBV5-1 and TRBJ2-7 gives the full variable domain: KAGVTQTPRYLIKTRGQQVTLSCSPISGHRSVSWYQQTPGQGLQFLFEYFSETQRNKGNFPGRFSGRQFSNSRSEMNVSTLELGDSALYLCASSLEPDYEQYFGPGTRLTVT.

This rearrangement joins TRBV19 to TRBJ1-6; D not resolved. Germline CDR1 is LNHDA and CDR2 is SQIVND (reference sequence). The ends were cut back, 3 bases at V and 8 bases at J, with 8 bases in the middle. This CDR3 is built from 13 residues. CDR3 in DNA: TGTGCCAGTAGTATCCGCGGGGATTCACCCCTCCACTTT. Protein sequence: CASSIRGDSPLHF.

The chain combines TRBV7-2 with TRBJ2-7; the match to TRBD2 covers 11 bases. CDR1 SGHTA and CDR2 FQGNSA come from the germline V gene. The CDR3 length is 15 residues. Trimming cost V 0 bases and J 5 bases; bases outside gene matches: 3. The CDR3 DNA is TGTGCCAGCAGCTTAGCGGCTAGCGGGGGGAACGAGCAGTACTTC. This gives the protein CASSLAASGGNEQYF.

This chain links TRBV9 with TRBJ1-1; maybe TRBD1 (5 bases). This CDR3 is 15 amino acids long. Germline-derived CDR1 and CDR2 are SGDLS and YYNGEE. V gave up 0 bases and J gave up 4 bases, with 13 bases separating them. The CDR3 region has the DNA TGTGCCAGCAGCGTAGGTGGGGCCGGGGGCACTGAAGCTTTCTTT. Amino acids: CASSVGGAGGTEAFF.

The J gene is TRBJ1-2, the V gene TRBV28; D might be TRBD1 (5 bases). The V gene's germline CDR1 is MDHEN and CDR2 SYDVKM. CDR3 size: 16 residues. Trimming shortened V by 3 bases and J by 5 bases, and 19 bases separated the two germline ends. CDR3 sequence (DNA): TGTGCCAGCAGTTTCGGCAGGGCAACCACACTATATGGCTACACCTTC. Amino acids: CASSFGRATTLYGYTF.

The V gene is TRBV6-4, the J gene TRBJ2-7; 8 bases align to TRBD1. The V segment lost 8 bases and the J segment 8 bases; nucleotides outside the gene matches: 5. Germline CDR1 and CDR2: MRHNA and SNTAGT. There are 11 residues in the CDR3. The CDR3 region is CASLDREKQYF. The CDR3 DNA follows: TGTGCCAGCCTGGACAGGGAAAAGCAGTACTTC.

This clone was observed once. The chain couples TRBV9 to TRBJ1-3, with a possible D match to TRBD1 (6 bases). Trimming pared 2 bases from V and 0 bases from J, leaving 12 bases between. From germline, CDR1 is SGDLS and CDR2 YYNGEE. This CDR3 is 16 amino acids long. CDR3 sequence reads: CASSVLQGSSGNTIYF. The CDR3 DNA sequence: TGTGCCAGCAGCGTCCTACAGGGAAGCTCTGGAAACACCATATATTTT.

This chain uses TRBV29-1 with TRBJ2-7; D may be TRBD1 (5 bases). The CDR3 extends over 11 amino acids. Germline loops: CDR1 SQVTM, CDR2 ANQGSEA. The V end was cut by 5 bases, the J end by 7 bases, with 12 bases between. The CDR3, as DNA: TGCAGCGTTAACTCAGGGTCAGAGCAGTACTTC. This translates into CSVNSGSEQYF.